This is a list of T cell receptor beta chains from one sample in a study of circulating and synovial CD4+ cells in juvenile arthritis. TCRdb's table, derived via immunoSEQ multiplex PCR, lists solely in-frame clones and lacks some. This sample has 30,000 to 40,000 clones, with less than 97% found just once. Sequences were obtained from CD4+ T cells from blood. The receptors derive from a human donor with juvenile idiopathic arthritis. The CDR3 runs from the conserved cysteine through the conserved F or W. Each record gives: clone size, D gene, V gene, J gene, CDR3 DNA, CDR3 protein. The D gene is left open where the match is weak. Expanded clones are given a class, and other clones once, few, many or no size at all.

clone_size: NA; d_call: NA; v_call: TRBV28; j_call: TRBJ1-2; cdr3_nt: TGTGCCAGCAGTTTGAGTATCCAGGGAGGTGTCCGTGGCTACACCTTC; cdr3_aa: CASSLSIQGGVRGYTF
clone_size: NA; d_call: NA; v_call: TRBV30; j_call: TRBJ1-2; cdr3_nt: TGTGCCTGGAGCCCTAGGCGGGGTTATGGCTACACCTTC; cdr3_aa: CAWSPRRGYGYTF
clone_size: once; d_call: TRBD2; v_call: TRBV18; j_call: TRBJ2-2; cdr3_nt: TGTGCCAGCTCACCGTCCCTAGCGGGGGTGACCGGGGAGCTGTTTTTT; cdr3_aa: CASSPSLAGVTGELFF
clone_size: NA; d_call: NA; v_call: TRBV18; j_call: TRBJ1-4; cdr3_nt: TGTGCCAGCTCACCCACAGGGAAAGAAAAACTGTTTTTT; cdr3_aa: CASSPTGKEKLFF
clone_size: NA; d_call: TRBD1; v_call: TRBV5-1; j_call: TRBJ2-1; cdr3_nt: TGCGCCAGCAGCCCCCCCAGGGGGTCCTACAATGAGCAGTTCTTC; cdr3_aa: CASSPPRGSYNEQFF
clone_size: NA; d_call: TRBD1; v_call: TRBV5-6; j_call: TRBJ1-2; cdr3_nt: TGTGCCAGCAGTCTTCGCCCGGGACAGGGATACTATGGCTACACCTTC; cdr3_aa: CASSLRPGQGYYGYTF
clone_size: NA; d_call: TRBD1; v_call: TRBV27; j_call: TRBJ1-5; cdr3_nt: TGTGCCAGCAGTTTTTGGGGCCGGACAGGCCCCTCGGATTTT; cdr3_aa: CASSFWGRTGPSDF
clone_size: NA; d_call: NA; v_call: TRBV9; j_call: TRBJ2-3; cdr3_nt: TGTGCCAGCAGCCCCCGACTCCTTCGGAATACGCAGTATTTT; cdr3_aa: CASSPRLLRNTQYF
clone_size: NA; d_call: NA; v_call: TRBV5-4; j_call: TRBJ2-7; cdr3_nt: TGTGCCAGCAGCTTGAATACGGGAGAATTCCACGAGCAGTACTTC; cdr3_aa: CASSLNTGEFHEQYF
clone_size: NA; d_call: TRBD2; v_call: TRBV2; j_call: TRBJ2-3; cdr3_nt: TGTGCCAGCAGCCGCGTTAGCGGGAGGGCCACAGATACGCAGTATTTT; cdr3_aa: CASSRVSGRATDTQYF
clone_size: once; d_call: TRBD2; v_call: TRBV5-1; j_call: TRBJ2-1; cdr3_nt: TGCGCCAGCAGCTTGGAAGGGACTAGATCGTCCGGTGAGCAGTTCTTC; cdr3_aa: CASSLEGTRSSGEQFF
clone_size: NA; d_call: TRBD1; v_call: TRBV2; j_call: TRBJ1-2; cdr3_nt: TGTGCCAGCGGACAGGGGAATAACTATGGCTACACCTTC; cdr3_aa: CASGQGNNYGYTF
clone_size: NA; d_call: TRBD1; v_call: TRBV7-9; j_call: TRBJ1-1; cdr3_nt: TGTGCCAGCAGCATAGGACAGGGGAAGAACACTGAAGCTTTCTTT; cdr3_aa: CASSIGQGKNTEAFF
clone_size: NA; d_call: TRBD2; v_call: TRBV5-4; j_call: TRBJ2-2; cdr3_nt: TGTGCCAGCAGCTTTAGTCCAGCGGGAGACACCGGGGAGCTGTTTTTT; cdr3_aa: CASSFSPAGDTGELFF
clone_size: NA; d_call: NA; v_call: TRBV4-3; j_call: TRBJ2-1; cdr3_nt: TGCGCCAGCAGCCAAGAGGGGGGAGCGGCCGGCTCCTACAATGAGCAGTTCTTC; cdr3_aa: CASSQEGGAAGSYNEQFF
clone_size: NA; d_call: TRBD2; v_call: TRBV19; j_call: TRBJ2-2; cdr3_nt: TGTGCCAGTAGTCCCCGCGGGGGGACGGCCGGGGAGCTGTTTTTT; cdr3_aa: CASSPRGGTAGELFF
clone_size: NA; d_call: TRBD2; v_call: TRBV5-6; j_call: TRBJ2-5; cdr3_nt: TGTGCCAGCAGCTTTTGGGCGGGGGGCTTTAGAGAGACCCAGTACTTC; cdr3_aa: CASSFWAGGFRETQYF
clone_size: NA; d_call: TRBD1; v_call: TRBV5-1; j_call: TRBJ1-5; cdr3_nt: TGCGCCAGCAGCTTGGCCGGACAGGGCGAGGGGCCCCAGCATTTT; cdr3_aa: CASSLAGQGEGPQHF
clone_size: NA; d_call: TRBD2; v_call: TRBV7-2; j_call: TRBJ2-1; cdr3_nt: TGTGCCAGCAGCCCCGTAGCGGGGGGCTCCAATGAGCAGTTCTTC; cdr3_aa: CASSPVAGGSNEQFF
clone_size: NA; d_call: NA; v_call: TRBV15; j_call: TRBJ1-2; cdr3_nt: TGTGCCACCAGCAGAGAGACGGGGGGGCCCTATGGCTACACCTTC; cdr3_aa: CATSRETGGPYGYTF
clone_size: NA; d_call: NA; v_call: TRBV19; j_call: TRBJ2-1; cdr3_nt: TGTGCCAGCACGGGACAACTACTCAATGAGCAGTTCTTC; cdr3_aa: CASTGQLLNEQFF
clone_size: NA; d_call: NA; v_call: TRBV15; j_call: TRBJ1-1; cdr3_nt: TGTGCCACCAGCAGAGATAGCGCCCTCCTGGAGAACACTGAAGCTTTCTTT; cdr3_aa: CATSRDSALLENTEAFF
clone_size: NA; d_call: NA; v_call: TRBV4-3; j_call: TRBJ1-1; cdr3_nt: TGCGCCAGCAGCCAAATCGGTGAAAACACTGAAGCTTTCTTT; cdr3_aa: CASSQIGENTEAFF
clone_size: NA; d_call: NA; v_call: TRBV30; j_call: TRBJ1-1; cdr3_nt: TGTGCCTGGAGTCCAGGCAGATACACTGAAGCTTTCTTT; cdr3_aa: CAWSPGRYTEAFF
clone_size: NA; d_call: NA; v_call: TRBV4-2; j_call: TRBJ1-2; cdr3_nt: TGTGCCAGCAGCCAATCGAACTATGGCTACACCTTC; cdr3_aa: CASSQSNYGYTF
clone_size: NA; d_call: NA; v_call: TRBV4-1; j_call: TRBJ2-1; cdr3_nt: TGCGCCAGCAGCCAGCCTGCTAGGAGCTCCTACAATGAGCAGTTCTTC; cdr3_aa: CASSQPARSSYNEQFF
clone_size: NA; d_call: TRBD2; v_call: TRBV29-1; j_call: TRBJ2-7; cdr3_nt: TGCAGCGCCGCACGACTAGCGGGAGGGTCCTACGAGCAGTACTTC; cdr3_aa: CSAARLAGGSYEQYF
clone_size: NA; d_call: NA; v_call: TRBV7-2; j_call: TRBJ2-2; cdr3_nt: TGTGCCAGCAGCTCGCTCAACAGGGAAATAGTCACCGGGGAGCTGTTTTTT; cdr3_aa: CASSSLNREIVTGELFF
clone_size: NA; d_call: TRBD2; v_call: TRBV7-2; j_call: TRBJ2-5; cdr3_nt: TGTGCCAGCAGCCCTCGGACTAGCGGGAGTAGGGAGACCCAGTACTTC; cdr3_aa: CASSPRTSGSRETQYF
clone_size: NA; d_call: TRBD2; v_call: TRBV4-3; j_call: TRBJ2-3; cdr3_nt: TGCGCCAGCAGCCAAGAGCCCCCGGGAGGGGGGGCAGATACGCAGTATTTT; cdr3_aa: CASSQEPPGGGADTQYF
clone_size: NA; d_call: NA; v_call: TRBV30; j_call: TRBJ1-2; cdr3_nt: TGTGCCTGGAGTGACACGGTTACAGGGAGTAATGGCTACACCTTC; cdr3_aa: CAWSDTVTGSNGYTF
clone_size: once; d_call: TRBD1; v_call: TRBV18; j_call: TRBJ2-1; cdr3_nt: TGTGCCAGCTCACCACCGTTACCGGGACAGGGACTGTTCTTC; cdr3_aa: CASSPPLPGQGLFF
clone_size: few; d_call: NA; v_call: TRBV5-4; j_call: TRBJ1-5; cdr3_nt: TGTGCCAGCAGCTTGGACCCGACAGGCTTAACGCCCCAGCATTTT; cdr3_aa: CASSLDPTGLTPQHF
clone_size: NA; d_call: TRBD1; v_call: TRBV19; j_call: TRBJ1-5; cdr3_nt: TGTGCCAGTAGTCCCGTCGACAGGGGGAACAATCAGCCCCAGCATTTT; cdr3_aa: CASSPVDRGNNQPQHF
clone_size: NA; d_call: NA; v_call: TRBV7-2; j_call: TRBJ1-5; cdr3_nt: TGTGCCAGCAGCCGAACACAGGGAGTGGTTAGTCAGCCCCAGCATTTT; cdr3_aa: CASSRTQGVVSQPQHF
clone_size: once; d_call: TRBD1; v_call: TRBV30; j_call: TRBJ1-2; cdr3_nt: TGTGCCTGTCCGAGGACAGGGCAAGTTGGCTACACCTTC; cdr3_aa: CACPRTGQVGYTF
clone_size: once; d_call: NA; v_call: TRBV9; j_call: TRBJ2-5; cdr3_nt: TGTGCCAGCAGCGTAGATCCCCAAAAAGAGACCCAGTACTTC; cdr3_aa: CASSVDPQKETQYF
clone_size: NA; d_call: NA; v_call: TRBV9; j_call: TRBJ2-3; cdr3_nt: TGTGCCAGCAGCGTAGGTAATAGCCTAGATACGCAGTATTTT; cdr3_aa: CASSVGNSLDTQYF
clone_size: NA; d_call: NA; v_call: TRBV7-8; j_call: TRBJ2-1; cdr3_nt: TGTGCCAGCAGCCTCCCTTACAATGAGCAGTTCTTC; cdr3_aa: CASSLPYNEQFF
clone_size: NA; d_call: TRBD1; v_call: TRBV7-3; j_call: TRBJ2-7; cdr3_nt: TGTGCCAGCAGCTCGGACAGGCTGGGCGAGCAGTACTTC; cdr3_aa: CASSSDRLGEQYF